This TCR beta chain was sequenced during a study of shared clonotypes between healthy human individuals. The CDR3 runs 12 residues. Per the germline V gene, CDR1 is SNHLY and CDR2 is FYNNEI. V was cut by 8 bases and J by 3 bases, with 9 bases left in between. Whole-study findings and limits: With a few donors compared, roughly 5% of naive CD4 clonotypes were shared. Memory subsets generally showed smaller estimated richness than naive subsets did.

Points on this clone: What it binds is not known.

This table comes from immunoSEQ multiplex PCR, and its TCRdb copy is limited to in-frame clones, with some not included. Of 2.5 million or so clones listed, 90% to 95% are singletons. Negatively enriched CD4+ T cells were divided by CD45RA into naive and memory. The genes are TRBV2 and TRBJ2-3; tentative D call: TRBD2 (6 bases). Sequencing was carried out using naive CD4+ T cells sorted from blood. As to subset: CD45RA+ positively selected. The source of this sequence is a man between 18 and 29 years old in good health. CDR3 DNA: TGTGCCAGCCGGGACTTAACAGATACGCAGTATTTT. Its translation is CASRDLTDTQYF.